This T cell receptor (beta chain) was documented in a study of cytotoxic CD8 clonotypes in ibrutinib-treated CLL. At the level of the study: 25 or so partial and 2 complete responses; at median roughly 70 months, roughly 15 remitted, roughly 12 progressed.

Profiled with immunoSEQ multiplex PCR; TCRdb holds only in-frame clones, not every one. The table has 50,000 or so clones, around 78% seen once. This material consisted of PBMCs, taken after 24 months of ibrutinib treatment. The TCR comes from a human donor with chronic lymphocytic leukemia.

The CDR3 DNA is TGTGCCAGCAGTCGAAGGATGGAAGCTTTCTTT. Translating it yields CASSRRMEAFF. The chain joins TRBV7-2 to TRBJ1-1; no clear D. Germline V gene data show CDR1 as SGHTA and CDR2 as FQGNSA. The CDR3 is made up of 11 amino acids. V shed 6 bases and J shed 8 bases, with 10 bases lying between them.